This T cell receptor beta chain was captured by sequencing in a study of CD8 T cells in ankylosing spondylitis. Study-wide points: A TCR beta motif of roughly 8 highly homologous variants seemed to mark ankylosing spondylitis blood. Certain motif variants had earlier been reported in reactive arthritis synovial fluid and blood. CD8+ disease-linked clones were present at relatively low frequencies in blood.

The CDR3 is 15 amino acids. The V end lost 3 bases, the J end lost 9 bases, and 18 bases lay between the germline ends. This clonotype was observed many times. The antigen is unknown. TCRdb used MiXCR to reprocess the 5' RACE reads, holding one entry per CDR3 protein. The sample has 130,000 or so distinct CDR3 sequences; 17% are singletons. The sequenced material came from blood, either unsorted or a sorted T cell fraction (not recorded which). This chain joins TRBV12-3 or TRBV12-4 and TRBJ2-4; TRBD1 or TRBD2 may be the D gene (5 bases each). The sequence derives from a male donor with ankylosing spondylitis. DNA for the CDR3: TGTGCCAGCAGTTTTGGGACGGCGGGCTCGAGCATTCAGTACTTC. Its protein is CASSFGTAGSSIQYF.